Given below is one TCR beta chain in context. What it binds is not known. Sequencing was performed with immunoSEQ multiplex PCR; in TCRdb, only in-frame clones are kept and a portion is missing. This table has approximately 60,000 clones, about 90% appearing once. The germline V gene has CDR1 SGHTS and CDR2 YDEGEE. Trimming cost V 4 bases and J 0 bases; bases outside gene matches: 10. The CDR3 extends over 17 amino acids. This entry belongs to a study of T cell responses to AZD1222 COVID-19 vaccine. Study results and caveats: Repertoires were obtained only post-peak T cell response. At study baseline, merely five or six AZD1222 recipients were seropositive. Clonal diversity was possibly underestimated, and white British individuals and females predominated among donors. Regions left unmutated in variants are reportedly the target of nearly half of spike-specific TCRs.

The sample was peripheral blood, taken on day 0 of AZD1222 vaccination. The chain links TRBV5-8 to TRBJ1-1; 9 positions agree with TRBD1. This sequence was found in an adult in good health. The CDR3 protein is CASSPLIHRGLNTEAFF. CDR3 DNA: TGTGCCAGCAGCCCCCTTATTCACAGGGGGCTGAACACTGAAGCTTTCTTT.